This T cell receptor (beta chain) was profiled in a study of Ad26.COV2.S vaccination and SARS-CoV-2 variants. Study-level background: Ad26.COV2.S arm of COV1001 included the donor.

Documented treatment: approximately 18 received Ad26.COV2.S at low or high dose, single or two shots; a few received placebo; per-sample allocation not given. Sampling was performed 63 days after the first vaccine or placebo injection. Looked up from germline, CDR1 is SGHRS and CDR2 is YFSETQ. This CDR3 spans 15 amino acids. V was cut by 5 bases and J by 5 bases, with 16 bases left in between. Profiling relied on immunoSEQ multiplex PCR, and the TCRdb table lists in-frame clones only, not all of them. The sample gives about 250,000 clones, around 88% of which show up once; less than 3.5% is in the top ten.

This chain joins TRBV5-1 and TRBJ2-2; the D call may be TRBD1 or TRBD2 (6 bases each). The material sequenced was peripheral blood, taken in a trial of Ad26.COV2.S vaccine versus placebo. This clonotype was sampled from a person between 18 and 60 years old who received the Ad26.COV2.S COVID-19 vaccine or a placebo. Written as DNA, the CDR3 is TGCGCCAGCAGTATCGTGGGGGGCTCGACCGGGGAGCTGTTTTTT. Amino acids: CASSIVGGSTGELFF.